This T cell receptor beta chain was observed in a study of cytomegalovirus exposure and HLA in healthy donors. In the PCR, 60 Vbeta and 13 Jbeta primers were used. TCRdb's table, derived via immunoSEQ multiplex PCR, lists solely in-frame clones and lacks some. Of around 210,000 clones in the sample, roughly 80% are singletons; the top ten hold approximately 0.4%. V lost 0 bases, J lost 13 bases, and 20 bases lay in between. The CDR3 contains 16 residues. Germline assignment: CDR1 SGDLS and CDR2 YYNGEE. The source is a male donor in good health and CMV-seropositive. Sequencing was carried out using PBMCs. The rearrangement joins TRBV9 to TRBJ1-6; no firm D call. This chain's CDR3 is CASSVEESTNLGPLHF. CDR3 DNA sequence: TGTGCCAGCAGCGTAGAGGAGTCAACCAACCTCGGCCCCCTCCACTTT.